These T cell receptor beta chains were read from a single sample in a study of T cells after yellow fever vaccination. TCRdb passed the 5' RACE reads through MiXCR, listing each CDR3 protein once. The table shows around 300,000 distinct CDR3 sequences, with about 4.5% occurring only once. The material sequenced was PBMCs, taken 15 days after the yellow fever booster vaccination. These receptors all stem from a young man who received the YFV17D yellow fever vaccine. Both conserved end residues are trimmed from each CDR3.

V gene	J gene	CDR3 protein
TRBV5-1	TRBJ2-7	ASSFRGSMDEQY
TRBV6-1	TRBJ2-3	ASGSGELTDTQY
TRBV12-3/TRBV12-4	TRBJ2-1	ASSNRQGGLGEQF
TRBV5-6	TRBJ2-5	ASSLGSAYQETQY
TRBV12-3/TRBV12-4	TRBJ2-1	ASRQGSSYNEQF
TRBV5-1	TRBJ2-3	ASSLKLAGATDTQY
TRBV3-1	TRBJ2-5	ASSQDTSGVQETQY
TRBV28	TRBJ1-1	ASSSLGIPEAF
TRBV6-2/TRBV6-3	TRBJ2-3	ASSTRGAATDTQY
TRBV20-1	TRBJ2-1	SAGTGRSYNEQF
TRBV5-1	TRBJ1-2	ASSTRDRDPYGYT
TRBV27	TRBJ1-5	ASSLKGPGGRQPQH
TRBV7-9	TRBJ2-3	ASSPLSGNTQY
TRBV10-1	TRBJ2-2	ASSPGIGELF
TRBV4-1	TRBJ2-3	ASSPQWGFPTDTQY
TRBV12-5	TRBJ2-1	ASGLVTHEQF
TRBV6-1	TRBJ2-5	ASSEGSGGPEETQY
TRBV7-9	TRBJ1-2	ASSLRGAYGYT
TRBV6-2/TRBV6-3	TRBJ1-1	ASSYGGQMNTEAF
TRBV6-5	TRBJ2-5	ASSYSPGRIKETQY
TRBV5-6	TRBJ2-7	ASSFGSPFYEQY
TRBV5-1	TRBJ2-1	ASSSLGTSGGSSYNEQF